A single sample gave rise to the 15 T cell receptor beta chains below, sequenced in a study of beta chain features in type 1 diabetes. Of the isolated RNA, all was reverse transcribed, and so the sequenced material was expressed TCRB transcripts. The repertoire was sequenced with immunoSEQ multiplex PCR; TCRdb's copy has only in-frame clones and lacks some. This sample has 150,000 to 160,000 clones, with roughly 10% found just once. Material for sequencing was central memory CD4+ T cells from blood. The receptors were sampled from a man aged 18 to 29 in good health.

The chain employs TRBV28 and TRBJ2-5, with 12 bases that match TRBD2. J lost 4 bases, V lost 4 bases, and 4 bases had no gene match. The CDR3 runs 15 residues. The germline V gene has CDR1 MDHEN and CDR2 SYDVKM. The DNA of the CDR3 is TGTGCCAGCAGTTCCCTAGCGGGAGGGGTAGAGACCCAGTACTTC. As protein: CASSSLAGGVETQYF.

This clone was picked up a small number of times. The CDR3 DNA sequence: TGTGCCAGTAGTGGACGGGATAATAATTCACCCCTCCACTTT. Translating it yields CASSGRDNNSPLHF. The chain has TRBV19 and TRBJ1-6, with D uncertain. Trimming removed 5 bases at V and 5 bases at J, with 10 bases between. Germline CDR1 is LNHDA and CDR2 is SQIVND (reference sequence). This CDR3 region has 14 residues.

This clone came up a few times. The gene calls are TRBV7-8 and TRBJ2-3; TRBD2 aligns across 11 bases. Losses at the gene ends were 3 bases for V and 6 bases for J; bases not matched to a gene: 2. CDR1 SGHVS and CDR2 FQNEAQ come from the germline V gene. This CDR3 has 14 amino acids. The CDR3 DNA sequence: TGTGCCAGCAGCTTTTCTAGCGGGAGGGATACGCAGTATTTT. Protein product: CASSFSSGRDTQYF.

The chain carries TRBV5-1 and TRBJ2-1; 9 nucleotides line up with TRBD2. V dropped 1 base and J dropped 10; count of bases not matched to a gene: 6. CDR3 length: 14 amino acids. The V gene's germline CDR1 is SGHRS and CDR2 YFSETQ. The CDR3 DNA sequence: TGCGCCAGCAGCTTGCAAGGACTAGCGAAAGAGCAGTTCTTC. This codes for CASSLQGLAKEQFF.

This chain connects TRBV19 to TRBJ2-1; unclear D gene. CDR3 size: 12 residues. The V gene's germline CDR1 is LNHDA and CDR2 SQIVND (reference sequence). The germline V and J ends were trimmed by 3 bases and 8 bases, with 8 bases remaining between them. The CDR3: CASSIRGDEQFF. CDR3 DNA: TGTGCCAGTAGTATCCGTGGGGATGAGCAGTTCTTC.

Concerning this clone itself: Other nucleotide sequences in the sample specify the same CDR3. CDR3: CSVGSGAYEQYF. The CDR3, as DNA: TGCAGCGTTGGGTCAGGGGCCTACGAGCAGTACTTC. The V and J genes are TRBV29-1 and TRBJ2-7; tentatively, D is TRBD1 (6 bases). V was pared by 4 bases and J by 2 bases, with 9 bases between. This CDR3 has 12 residues. CDR1 and CDR2 (germline): SQVTM, ANQGSEA.

This clone was counted many times. The J gene is TRBJ2-7, the V gene TRBV28, with 11 bases matching TRBD2. The CDR3 contains 14 residues. V lost 4 bases to trimming and J lost 2 bases; unmatched junction nucleotides: 1. Looked up from germline, CDR1 is MDHEN and CDR2 is SYDVKM. The CDR3 protein is CASSSGLAAYEQYF. The DNA for the CDR3 is TGTGCCAGCAGTTCGGGACTAGCGGCCTACGAGCAGTACTTC.

This clone has more than one count but fewer than ten. The V call is TRBV19, the J call TRBJ2-1; 10 nucleotides align to TRBD2. V lost 4 bases to trimming and J lost 3 bases; unmatched junction nucleotides: 6. The CDR3 runs to 16 residues. Germline V gene lookup returns CDR1 LNHDA and CDR2 SQIVND (reference sequence). This CDR3 is CASSNQAGGLYNEQFF. The DNA for the CDR3 is TGTGCCAGTAGTAACCAAGCGGGAGGGCTCTACAATGAGCAGTTCTTC.

This chain uses TRBV4-3 with TRBJ2-7; TRBD2 agrees at 10 bases. The CDR3 length is 15 residues. In germline, CDR1 is LGHNA, CDR2 YSLEER. V gave up 1 base and J gave up 4 bases; unmatched junction bases: 4. This CDR3 reads CASSQGTSGKYEQYF. CDR3 nucleotide sequence: TGCGCCAGCAGCCAAGGGACTAGCGGTAAATACGAGCAGTACTTC.

This chain links TRBV4-1 with TRBJ1-2; no definite D call. CDR3 length: 16 amino acids. V shed 5 bases and J shed 8 bases, with 24 bases lying between them. From germline, CDR1 is MGHRA and CDR2 YSYEKL. Here the CDR3 DNA reads TGCGCCAGCAGCTCTTCATCCCGGGTCCCTCAAGCGGGCTACACCTTC. This encodes CASSSSSRVPQAGYTF.

This clone was seen more than once but under ten times. The rearrangement links TRBV20-1 to TRBJ1-1; D is ambiguous. The germline CDR1 and CDR2 sequences are DFQATT and SNEGSKA (reference sequence). V gave up 7 bases and J gave up 1 base, with 7 bases separating them. The length of the CDR3 is 11 residues. The DNA of the CDR3 is TGCAGTGTACAGCCGAACACTGAAGCTTTCTTT. This encodes CSVQPNTEAFF.

This clone was picked up a small number of times. The V and J genes are TRBV27 and TRBJ2-5; D gene unclear. The CDR3 loop spans 13 amino acids. Trimming pared 3 bases from V and 6 bases from J, leaving 11 bases between. The germline gives CDR1 MNHEY, CDR2 SMNVEV (reference sequence). DNA of the CDR3: TGTGCCAGCAGTTTGGCCGCGAGCAAGACCCAGTACTTC. Protein sequence: CASSLAASKTQYF.

The V call is TRBV30, the J call TRBJ1-2; no definite D call. Trimming pared 4 bases from V and 1 base from J, leaving 7 bases between. This CDR3 spans 12 amino acids. CDR1 is GTSNPN, CDR2 SVGIG, per germline (reference sequence). Here the CDR3 reads CAWKSINYGYTF. In DNA form, the CDR3 reads TGTGCCTGGAAAAGTATTAACTATGGCTACACCTTC. Complete variable domain (other parts from reference TRBV30 and TRBJ1-2): SQTIHQWPATLVQPVGSPLSLECTVEGTSNPNLYWYRQAAGRGLQLLFYSVGIGQISSEVPQNLSASRPQDRQFILSSKKLLLSDSGFYLCAWKSINYGYTFGSGTRLTVV.

The V call is TRBV27, the J call TRBJ1-2; 7 bases align to TRBD1. CDR3 size: 13 residues. CDR1 is MNHEY and CDR2 is SMNVEV in the germline V gene (reference sequence). J was trimmed by 8 bases and V by 3 bases; bases with no gene match: 6. The chain's CDR3 is CASSFRGRGGYTF. For the CDR3, the DNA is TGTGCCAGCAGTTTTAGGGGGCGAGGAGGCTACACCTTC.

As to this clone: Given a much more abundant clone one base away, this may be a read error. Other DNA sequences in the same sample also yield this CDR3. The rearrangement joins TRBV7-9 to TRBJ1-4, with D possibly being TRBD1 (5 bases). Germline values: CDR1 SEHNR, CDR2 FQNEAQ (reference sequence). This CDR3 has 15 residues. Written as DNA, the CDR3 is TGTGCGAGCAGCCTATACGGGACGGGGGATGAAAAACTGTTTTTT. Its protein product is CASSLYGTGDEKLFF.